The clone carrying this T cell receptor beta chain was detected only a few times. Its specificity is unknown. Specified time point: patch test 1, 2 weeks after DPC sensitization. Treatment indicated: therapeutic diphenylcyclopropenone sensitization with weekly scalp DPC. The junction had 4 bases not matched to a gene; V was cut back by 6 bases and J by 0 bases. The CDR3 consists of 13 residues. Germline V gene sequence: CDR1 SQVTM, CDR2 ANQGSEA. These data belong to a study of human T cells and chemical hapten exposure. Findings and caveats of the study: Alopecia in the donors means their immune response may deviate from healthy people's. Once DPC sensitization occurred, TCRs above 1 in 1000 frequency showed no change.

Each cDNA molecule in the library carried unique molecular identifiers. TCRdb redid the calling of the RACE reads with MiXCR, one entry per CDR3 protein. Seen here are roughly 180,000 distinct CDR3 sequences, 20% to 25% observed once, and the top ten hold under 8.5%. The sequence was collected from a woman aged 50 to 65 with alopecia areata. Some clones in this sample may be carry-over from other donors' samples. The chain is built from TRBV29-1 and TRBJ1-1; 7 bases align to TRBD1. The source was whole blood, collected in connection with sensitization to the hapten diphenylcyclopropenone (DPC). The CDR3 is CSVKGALNTEAFF. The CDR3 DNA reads TGCAGCGTAAAGGGGGCGCTGAACACTGAAGCTTTCTTT.